Below are 22 T cell receptor beta chains sequenced from a single sample in a study of beta chain features in type 1 diabetes. Broader study findings: Among patients with Type 1 diabetes, TCRB CDR3s were moderately but significantly shorter in every one of the four CD4+ subsets.

Since all of the isolated RNA was reverse transcribed, expressed TCRB transcripts were what got sequenced. Generated by immunoSEQ multiplex PCR, the TCRdb table keeps only in-frame clones and is missing some. Of 500,000 to 650,000 clones in the sample, about an eighth are singletons; the top ten hold more than 0.1%. These TCRs are of unknown antigen specificity. The sequenced material came from naive CD4+ T cells from blood. The receptors stem from a man younger than 45 with type 1 diabetes.

The rearrangement uses TRBV4-3 and TRBJ2-3; D is perhaps TRBD2 (7 bases). Germline loops: CDR1 LGHNA, CDR2 YSLEER. The CDR3 runs to 17 residues. Trimming pared 0 bases from V and 2 bases from J, leaving 15 bases between. CDR3 sequence (DNA): TGCGCCAGCAGCCAAGATCGAGGGGGGGCGGCCACAGATACGCAGTATTTT. This gives the protein CASSQDRGGAATDTQYF.

The CDR3 region has the DNA TGCGCCAGCAGCCAAGATCACCAGACGTGGGGCACCGGGGAGCTGTTTTTT. Protein product: CASSQDHQTWGTGELFF. The genes are TRBV4-3 and TRBJ2-2; D not certain. This CDR3 spans 17 amino acids. V was clipped by 0 bases and J by 4 bases, with 15 bases between them. Germline V gene data show CDR1 as LGHNA and CDR2 as YSLEER.

This clone has more than one count but fewer than ten. V and J are TRBV30 and TRBJ2-1, with no clear D. There are 14 residues in the CDR3. From germline, CDR1 is GTSNPN and CDR2 SVGIG (reference sequence). Trimming took 0 bases from V and 10 from J, leaving 16 bases between them. The CDR3 DNA is TGTGCCTGGAGTGTACATTACGGATTAGGGGAGCAGTTCTTC. It yields the protein CAWSVHYGLGEQFF.

The chain links TRBV11-3 to TRBJ2-2, with D possibly TRBD1 on 5 matching bases. V was clipped by 6 bases and J by 8 bases, with 13 bases between them. This CDR3 is 13 amino acids long. CDR1 is SGHNT and CDR2 is YENEEA in the germline V gene. The CDR3 here is CASSLQVAGELFF. The CDR3 nucleotides are TGTGCCAGCAGTCTACAGGTAGCTGGGGAGCTGTTTTTT.

The rearrangement links TRBV7-2 to TRBJ1-6; D is unclear. The V end was cut by 5 bases, the J end by 7 bases, with 6 bases between. Germline V gene sequence: CDR1 SGHTA, CDR2 FQGNSA. The CDR3 has 12 amino acids. Here the CDR3 reads CASSRPNSPLHF. The CDR3 coding sequence is TGTGCCAGCAGCCGTCCCAATTCACCCCTCCACTTT. The variable domain in full, completed from reference TRBV7-2 and TRBJ1-6, reads GAGVSQSPSNKVTEKGKDVELRCDPISGHTALYWYRQSLGQGLEFLIYFQGNSAPDKSGLPSDRFSAERTGGSVSTLTIQRTQQEDSAVYLCASSRPNSPLHFGNGTRLTVT.

This sequence joins TRBV4-1 and TRBJ2-4, with D uncertain. The CDR3 sequence is 16 residues long. Germline V gene sequence: CDR1 MGHRA, CDR2 YSYEKL. The germline V and J ends were trimmed by 1 base and 2 bases, with 12 bases remaining between them. In DNA form, the CDR3 reads TGCGCCAGCAGCCAAGTTATCAGCTCAACCAAAAACATTCAGTACTTC. Amino acids: CASSQVISSTKNIQYF.

The rearrangement joins TRBV25-1 to TRBJ2-7, with D tentatively TRBD1 or TRBD2 (5 bases each). V shed 6 bases and J shed 2 bases, with 23 bases lying between them. Looked up from germline, CDR1 is MGHDK and CDR2 is SYGVNS. CDR3 size: 17 residues. This CDR3 reads CASSPGDGEGSTYEQYF. In DNA form, the CDR3 reads TGTGCCAGCAGCCCCGGGGATGGTGAGGGGAGCACCTACGAGCAGTACTTC.

The chain combines TRBV10-3 with TRBJ1-5, with 7 bases matching TRBD1. Trimming cost V 3 bases and J 4 bases; bases outside gene matches: 6. Germline V gene data show CDR1 as ENHRY and CDR2 as SYGVKD. This CDR3 is 15 amino acids long. In DNA, the CDR3 is TGTGCCATCAGTGACCAGGGGGGCAGAAATCAGCCCCAGCATTTT. The encoded protein is CAISDQGGRNQPQHF.

This chain joins TRBV18 and TRBJ2-1, with 13 bases aligning to TRBD2. Trimming removed 5 bases from V and 5 bases from J; junction bases left unmatched: 3. The CDR3 runs to 15 residues. Germline CDR1 reads KGHSH; CDR2 reads LQKENI. The CDR3 here is CASSTTSGGHNEQFF. DNA of the CDR3: TGTGCCAGCTCAACGACTAGCGGGGGGCACAATGAGCAGTTCTTC. Filled out from reference TRBV18 and TRBJ2-1, the complete variable domain reads NAGVMQNPRHLVRRRGQEARLRCSPMKGHSHVYWYRQLPEEGLKFMVYLQKENIIDESGMPKERFSAEFPKEGPSILRIQQVVRGDSAAYFCASSTTSGGHNEQFFGPGTRLTVL.

J is TRBJ2-1 and V is TRBV6-5, with 13 positions matching TRBD2. Germline V gene data show CDR1 as MNHEY and CDR2 as SVGAGI. The CDR3 has 15 amino acids. J gave up 6 bases and V 5 bases, and 4 bases lay outside the gene matches. The CDR3 bases are TGTGCCAGCAGTGCCAGGACTAGCGGGGGCAATGAGCAGTTCTTC. As protein: CASSARTSGGNEQFF.

This clone was detected only a few times. The CDR3 region has the DNA TGTGCCAGCAGCTCCCAAGGACAGATAACTGAAGCTTTCTTT. The encoded protein is CASSSQGQITEAFF. This chain links TRBV7-9 with TRBJ1-1, with D possibly matching TRBD1 (6 bases). The germline CDR1 and CDR2 sequences are SEHNR and FQNEAQ (reference sequence). V was clipped by 4 bases and J by 5 bases, with 14 bases between them. The CDR3 length is 14 residues.

This chain uses TRBV4-2 with TRBJ2-6; 8 bases line up with TRBD1. Germline lookup yields CDR1 LGHNA and CDR2 YNFKEQ. The CDR3 is made up of 19 amino acids. The trim removed 1 base at V and 0 bases at J, leaving 8 bases unmatched. CDR3 amino acids: CASSQGEGQGFSGANVLTF. In nucleotides, the CDR3 is TGTGCCAGCAGCCAAGGGGAAGGACAGGGCTTCTCTGGGGCCAACGTCCTGACTTTC.

The table lists this clone with a few counts. V usage is TRBV7-2 and J usage is TRBJ2-7; no clear D. This CDR3 is built from 14 residues. V was pared by 5 bases and J by 6 bases, with 17 bases between. CDR1 and CDR2 from the germline V gene are SGHTA and FQGNSA. The CDR3 DNA follows: TGTGCCAGCAGCGGAACGGTGCGATCTGGCGAGCAGTACTTC. This translates into CASSGTVRSGEQYF.

V is TRBV25-1 and J is TRBJ1-3, with TRBD1 as a possible D gene (5 bases). CDR1 MGHDK and CDR2 SYGVNS come from the germline V gene. This CDR3 spans 15 amino acids. The V gene lost 2 bases and the J gene lost 2 bases, with 10 bases spanning the gap. In DNA, the CDR3 is TGTGCCAGCAGTGAAAGAGGGGAGACTGGAAACACCATATATTTT. This codes for CASSERGETGNTIYF.

This clone was detected only a few times. The V gene is TRBV9, the J gene TRBJ2-3; 12 positions agree with TRBD2. The length of the CDR3 is 15 residues. Germline V gene data show CDR1 as SGDLS and CDR2 as YYNGEE. V shed 3 bases, J shed 6 bases, and the junction held 5 bases outside the gene matches. The chain's CDR3 is CASSAGLAGTDTQYF. The DNA for the CDR3 is TGTGCCAGCAGCGCCGGACTAGCGGGGACGGATACGCAGTATTTT.

The chain is built from TRBV5-1 and TRBJ1-1, with a tentative D call TRBD1 (5 bases). V was clipped by 2 bases and J by 0 bases, with 11 bases between them. The CDR3 totals 15 residues. The germline CDR1 and CDR2 sequences are SGHRS and YFSETQ. The CDR3 nucleotides read TGCGCCAGCAGCTTAGCAGGGAACTTGAACACTGAAGCTTTCTTT. It specifies CASSLAGNLNTEAFF.

This clone was seen a single time. Different DNA sequences within this sample yield the same CDR3. The J gene is TRBJ2-1, the V gene TRBV4-3, with 12 bases lining up with TRBD2. Per the germline V gene, CDR1 is LGHNA and CDR2 is YSLEER. V shed 3 bases and J 7 bases; nucleotides not matched to a gene: 4. CDR3 size: 15 residues. CDR3 in DNA: TGCGCCAGCAGCCAGCTAGCGGGGGGGAGAAATGAGCAGTTCTTC. Translation gives CASSQLAGGRNEQFF.

There are a few counts of this clone. The V call is TRBV30, the J call TRBJ1-5, with D unresolved. Germline V gene lookup returns CDR1 GTSNPN and CDR2 SVGIG (reference sequence). V was trimmed by 3 bases and J by 4 bases, leaving 13 bases between them. The CDR3 has 14 residues. CDR3 DNA sequence: TGTGCCTGGAGCGGGGTGGACGGTAATCAGCCCCAGCATTTT. Translating gives CAWSGVDGNQPQHF.

There are a few counts of this clone. V is TRBV7-8 and J is TRBJ1-4; 8 bases are a match to TRBD1. The germline V gene has CDR1 SGHVS and CDR2 FQNEAQ. V was clipped by 4 bases and J by 2 bases; unmatched bases: 6. The CDR3 is made up of 16 amino acids. The CDR3 loop reads CASSSVRTGTNEKLFF. CDR3 DNA sequence: TGTGCCAGCAGCTCGGTTCGGACAGGGACTAATGAAAAACTGTTTTTT.

The chain links TRBV20-1 to TRBJ2-7; D ambiguous. The length of the CDR3 is 11 residues. Trimming pared 3 bases from V and 3 bases from J, leaving 6 bases between. The germline V gene has CDR1 DFQATT and CDR2 SNEGSKA (reference sequence). CDR3 nucleotides: TGCAGTGCTAGTGCCAGCTACGAGCAGTACTTC. Protein: CSASASYEQYF.

This clone showed up just a few times. The chain carries TRBV7-3 and TRBJ1-2; D unclear. Trimming stripped 5 bases from V and 0 bases from J, with 10 bases between. The CDR3 extends over 14 amino acids. The germline V gene encodes CDR1 SGHTA and CDR2 FQGTGA. The chain's CDR3 is CASSPGEANYGYTF. CDR3 coding DNA: TGTGCCAGCAGCCCCGGGGAGGCTAACTATGGCTACACCTTC.

The chain links TRBV6-1 to TRBJ1-5; 8 positions match TRBD1. This CDR3 comprises 15 residues. Per the germline V gene, CDR1 is MNHNS and CDR2 is SASEGT. J lost 5 bases, V lost 7 bases, and 10 bases had no gene match. The CDR3 nucleotides are TGTGCCAGCACCATTGCCAGGGGGCTCGATCAGCCCCAGCATTTT. This codes for CASTIARGLDQPQHF.